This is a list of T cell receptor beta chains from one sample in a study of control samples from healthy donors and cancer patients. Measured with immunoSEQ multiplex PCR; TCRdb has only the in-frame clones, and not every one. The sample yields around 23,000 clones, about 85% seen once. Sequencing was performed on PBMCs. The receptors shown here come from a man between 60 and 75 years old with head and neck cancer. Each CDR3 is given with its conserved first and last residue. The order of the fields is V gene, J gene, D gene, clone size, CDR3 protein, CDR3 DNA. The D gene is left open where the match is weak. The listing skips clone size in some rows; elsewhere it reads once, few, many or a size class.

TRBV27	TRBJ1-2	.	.	CASSLKGNGGYTF	TGTGCCAGCAGTTTAAAGGGGAATGGGGGCTACACCTTC
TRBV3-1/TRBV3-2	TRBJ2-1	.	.	CASSLWDNEQFF	TGTGCCAGCAGTTTGTGGGACAATGAGCAGTTCTTC
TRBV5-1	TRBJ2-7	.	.	CASSLSGGRHYEQYF	TGCGCCAGCAGCCTCTCCGGGGGGCGGCACTACGAGCAGTACTTC
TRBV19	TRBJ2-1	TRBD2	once	CASSMLTGGSYNEQFF	TGTGCCAGTAGTATGCTCACTGGCGGGAGCTACAATGAGCAGTTCTTC
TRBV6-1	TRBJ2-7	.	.	CASSDPREQAYEQYF	TGTGCCAGCAGTGACCCGAGGGAACAGGCCTACGAGCAGTACTTC
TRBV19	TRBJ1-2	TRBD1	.	CASRVYDRAYGYTF	TGTGCCAGTAGGGTTTATGACAGGGCCTATGGCTACACCTTC
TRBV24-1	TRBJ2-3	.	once	CATSGGSTDTQYF	TGTGCCACCAGTGGAGGGTCTACAGATACGCAGTATTTT
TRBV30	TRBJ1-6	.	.	CAWDRSPSPLHF	TGTGCCTGGGACAGGAGTCCTTCACCCCTCCACTTT
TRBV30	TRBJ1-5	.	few	CAWSGNSNQPQHF	TGTGCCTGGAGTGGCAATAGCAATCAGCCCCAGCATTTT
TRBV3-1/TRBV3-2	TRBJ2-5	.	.	CASSRDRQETQYF	TGTGCCAGCAGTAGGGACCGCCAAGAGACCCAGTACTTC
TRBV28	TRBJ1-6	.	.	CASRRSLSPLHF	TGTGCCAGCCGTAGGTCCTTGTCACCCCTCCACTTT
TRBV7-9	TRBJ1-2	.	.	CASSLNDGYTF	TGTGCCAGCAGCTTAAATGATGGCTACACCTTC
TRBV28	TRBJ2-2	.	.	CASPNQNTGELFF	TGTGCCAGCCCTAACCAAAACACCGGGGAGCTGTTTTTT
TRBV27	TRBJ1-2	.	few	CASSARGGRAYYGYTF	TGTGCCAGCAGTGCCCGAGGGGGGAGGGCTTACTATGGCTACACCTTC
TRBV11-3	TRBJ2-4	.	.	CASSPQGGVNIQYF	TGTGCCAGCAGCCCCCAGGGGGGAGTGAACATTCAGTACTTC
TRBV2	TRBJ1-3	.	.	CASRRDGGGNTIYF	TGTGCCAGCCGAAGGGATGGCGGCGGAAACACCATATATTTT
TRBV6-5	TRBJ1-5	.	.	CASSSGGQPQHF	TGTGCCAGCAGCTCGGGGGGTCAGCCCCAGCATTTT
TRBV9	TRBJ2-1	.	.	CASSVEGGTSYNEQFF	TGTGCCAGCAGCGTAGAGGGCGGGACCTCCTACAATGAGCAGTTCTTC
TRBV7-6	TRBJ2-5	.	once	CASSSQKGQGKGLPTQYF	TGTGCCAGCAGCTCACAAAAGGGGCAGGGGAAAGGTCTACCGACCCAGTACTTC
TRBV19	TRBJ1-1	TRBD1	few	CASSEGAMNTEAFF	TGTGCCAGTAGTGAGGGGGCAATGAACACTGAAGCTTTCTTT
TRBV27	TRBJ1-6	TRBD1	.	CASRTGSSYNSPLHF	TGTGCCAGCAGGACAGGGAGCTCCTATAATTCACCCCTCCACTTT
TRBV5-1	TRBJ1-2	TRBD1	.	CASSQGQGDYGYTF	TGCGCCAGCAGCCAGGGACAGGGTGACTATGGCTACACCTTC
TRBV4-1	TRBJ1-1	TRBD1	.	CASSPTGQGYTEAFF	TGCGCCAGCAGCCCTACGGGACAGGGGTACACTGAAGCTTTCTTT
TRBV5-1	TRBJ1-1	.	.	CASTLRRPANTEAFF	TGCGCCAGCACCCTCAGGAGACCCGCCAACACTGAAGCTTTCTTT
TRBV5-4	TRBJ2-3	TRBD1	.	CASSSTTGDGDTQYF	TGTGCCAGCAGCTCCACGACAGGGGATGGAGATACGCAGTATTTT
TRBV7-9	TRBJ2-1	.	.	CASSSTWTVGDEQFF	TGTGCCAGCAGCTCAACCTGGACTGTCGGGGATGAGCAGTTCTTC
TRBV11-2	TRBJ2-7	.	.	CASSSSWGIYEQYF	TGTGCCAGCAGCTCCTCGTGGGGAATCTACGAGCAGTACTTC
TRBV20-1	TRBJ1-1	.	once	CSAYQGTEAFF	TGCAGTGCTTACCAGGGAACTGAAGCTTTCTTT
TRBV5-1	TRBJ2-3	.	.	CASQLAPTSTDTQYF	TGCGCCAGCCAACTAGCTCCCACCAGCACAGATACGCAGTATTTT
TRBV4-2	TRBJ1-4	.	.	CASSRSGPGQGNEKLFF	TGTGCCAGCAGCCGGTCGGGCCCCGGGCAGGGCAATGAAAAACTGTTTTTT
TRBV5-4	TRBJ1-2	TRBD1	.	CASSPWTGSLGYTF	TGTGCCAGCAGCCCTTGGACAGGGTCGTTGGGCTACACCTTC
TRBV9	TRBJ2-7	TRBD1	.	CASSVGGTGAYEQYF	TGTGCCAGCAGCGTAGGAGGGACAGGCGCCTACGAGCAGTACTTC
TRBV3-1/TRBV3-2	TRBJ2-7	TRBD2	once	CASSRIGRGEQYF	TGTGCCAGCAGCCGTATCGGGAGGGGCGAGCAGTACTTC
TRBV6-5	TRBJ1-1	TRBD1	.	CASSYSQGLGTEAFF	TGTGCCAGCAGTTACTCACAGGGGCTGGGGACTGAAGCTTTCTTT
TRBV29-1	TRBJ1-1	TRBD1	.	CSVPTGGTEAFF	TGCAGCGTTCCGACAGGGGGGACTGAAGCTTTCTTT
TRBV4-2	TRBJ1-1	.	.	CASSQGPRDLNTEAFF	TGTGCCAGCAGCCAAGGACCGAGGGACCTGAACACTGAAGCTTTCTTT
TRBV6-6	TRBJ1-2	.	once	CASWDPDSYGYTF	TGTGCCAGCTGGGACCCAGACTCCTATGGCTACACCTTC
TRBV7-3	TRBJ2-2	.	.	CASSPLVYTGELFF	TGTGCCAGCAGCCCCCTGGTGTACACCGGGGAGCTGTTTTTT
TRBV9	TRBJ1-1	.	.	CASSADLWNTEAFF	TGTGCCAGCAGCGCGGACCTGTGGAACACTGAAGCTTTCTTT